The source of this TCR beta chain is a study of beta chain features in type 1 diabetes. The CDR3 runs 14 residues. Germline V gives CDR1 MDHEN, CDR2 SYDVKM. Trimming left V 3 bases short and J 2 bases short, with 9 bases between. Expressed TCRB transcripts got sequenced, as all isolated RNA was reverse transcribed. Sequenced by immunoSEQ multiplex PCR; TCRdb stores in-frame clones only, minus some. The sample lists hundreds of thousands of clones; over 25% were seen once. Study conclusions and caveats: Shorter TCRB CDR3s, moderately but significantly so, marked every one of the four CD4+ subsets in Type 1 diabetes patients.

Concerning this clone: Its cognate antigen is unknown.

The specimen was naive CD4+ T cells from blood. This sequence joins TRBV28 and TRBJ2-3; D perhaps matches TRBD2 (6 bases). This clonotype was sampled from a man aged 18-30 years in good health. In nucleotides, the CDR3 is TGTGCCAGCAGTTTCGGCGGGGTCACAGATACGCAGTATTTT. This sequence encodes CASSFGGVTDTQYF.